This T cell receptor (beta chain) was documented in a study of neurological immune-mediated disorders. This CDR3 has 14 amino acids. Germline CDR1 LNHNV, CDR2 YYDKDF (reference sequence). Trimming took 6 bases from V and 2 from J; bases not matched to a gene: 5. This clonotype was seen at least ten times. TCRdb re-called the 5' RACE reads with MiXCR, one entry per CDR3 protein. The repertoire includes over 11,000 distinct CDR3 sequences, 7% of them detected once, and 24% sits in the top ten. The sample consisted of CD8+ T cells from blood. This clonotype was obtained from a woman in her thirties or forties in good health. This chain joins TRBV15 and TRBJ2-3, with TRBD2 matching 7 bases. The CDR3 region is CATSWEGDTDTQYF. CDR3 DNA: TGTGCCACCAGTTGGGAGGGAGACACAGATACGCAGTATTTT.